Following are 23 T cell receptor beta chains from one sample sequenced in a study of PD-1 blockade in mismatch repair-deficient tumors. Sequencing used immunoSEQ multiplex PCR; TCRdb keeps in-frame clones, though not all of them. This sample has around 100,000 clones, with over 75% found just once. Sequenced here: peripheral blood, sampled 36 weeks after starting pembrolizumab. These receptors all come from an adult with mismatch repair-deficient cancer.

The chain has TRBV9 and TRBJ2-5, with D hard to call. The CDR3 runs 14 residues. V lost 0 bases and J 1 base, leaving 7 bases between the germline ends. Germline V gene data show CDR1 as SGDLS and CDR2 as YYNGEE. The CDR3 spells CASSVAFSQETQYF. CDR3 bases: TGTGCCAGCAGCGTAGCATTCTCCCAAGAGACCCAGTACTTC.

V gene TRBV27 combines with J gene TRBJ2-2; the D is unclear. V shed 6 bases and J shed 3 bases, with 20 bases lying between them. The germline CDR1 and CDR2 sequences are MNHEY and SMNVEV (reference sequence). The CDR3 totals 17 residues. The CDR3: CASSPLLIVKDTGELFF. Here the CDR3 DNA reads TGTGCCAGCAGCCCCCTATTAATAGTCAAGGACACCGGGGAGCTGTTTTTT.

The gene calls are TRBV6-1 and TRBJ2-7, with D perhaps TRBD2 (6 bases). The CDR3 is 14 amino acids. Trimming pared 10 bases from V and 0 bases from J, leaving 16 bases between. Germline V gene sequence: CDR1 MNHNS, CDR2 SASEGT. CDR3 DNA sequence: TGTGCCACCAAACCTGGGGGGAGCTCCTACGAGCAGTACTTC. This codes for CATKPGGSSYEQYF.

The chain combines TRBV6-6 with TRBJ2-2; D remains unclear. This CDR3 region has 12 residues. The V gene lost 2 bases and the J gene lost 6 bases, with 4 bases spanning the gap. Germline-derived CDR1 and CDR2 are MNHNY and SVGAGI (reference sequence). CDR3 amino acids: CASSYGAGELFF. Written as DNA, the CDR3 is TGTGCCAGCAGTTACGGTGCCGGGGAGCTGTTTTTT.

Only a few counts were recorded for this clone. The chain is built from TRBV5-1 and TRBJ2-2; D gene ambiguous. V lost 0 bases to trimming and J lost 4 bases, with 7 bases between them. This CDR3 comprises 14 residues. Germline CDR1 reads SGHRS; CDR2 reads YFSETQ. The CDR3: CASSLGGSTGELFF. The DNA of the CDR3 is TGCGCCAGCAGCTTGGGGGGTAGCACCGGGGAGCTGTTTTTT.

The genes are TRBV11-3 and TRBJ1-5; no definite D call. V lost 0 bases to trimming and J lost 5 bases, with 5 bases between them. Germline V gene data show CDR1 as SGHNT and CDR2 as YENEEA. The CDR3 runs 13 residues. CDR3 amino acids: CASSLEFHQPQHF. For the CDR3, the DNA is TGTGCCAGCAGCTTAGAGTTTCATCAGCCCCAGCATTTT.

This clone was counted between two and nine times. This sequence joins TRBV2 and TRBJ1-2, with 7 bases fitting TRBD1. This CDR3 has 14 amino acids. V lost 4 bases, J lost 2 bases, and 4 bases stayed unmatched. CDR1 SNHLY and CDR2 FYNNEI come from the germline V gene. The CDR3 region is CASSGGGVNYGYTF. CDR3 coding DNA: TGTGCCAGCAGTGGAGGGGGCGTCAACTATGGCTACACCTTC.

This clone was counted only a few times. The rearrangement links TRBV29-1 to TRBJ2-1, with 10 bases fitting TRBD2. CDR1 and CDR2 (germline): SQVTM, ANQGSEA. The CDR3 is 15 residues long. Unmatched junction bases numbered 7, after V lost 8 bases and J lost 0 bases. The CDR3 region has the DNA TGCAGCACAAGGACTAGCGGTAGCTCCTACAATGAGCAGTTCTTC. This sequence encodes CSTRTSGSSYNEQFF.

The rearrangement joins TRBV7-2 to TRBJ2-1, with D perhaps TRBD2 (6 bases). The CDR3 contains 13 residues. V was trimmed by 6 bases and J by 10 bases, leaving 16 bases between them. Germline CDR1 reads SGHTA; CDR2 reads FQGNSA. CDR3 sequence reads: CASRETLGGEQFF. CDR3 nucleotides: TGTGCCAGCAGGGAAACGCTGGGGGGAGAGCAGTTCTTC.

The J gene is TRBJ2-7, the V gene TRBV7-6; D possibly corresponds to TRBD2 (7 bases). The CDR3 extends over 18 amino acids. Germline CDR1 SGHVS, CDR2 FNYEAQ. Trimming removed 1 base from V and 2 bases from J, with 21 bases in between. The CDR3 DNA reads as TGTGCCAGCAGCTTAGAGCCTCCTATGAGGGGGACTACCTACGAGCAGTACTTC. It encodes CASSLEPPMRGTTYEQYF.

The gene calls are TRBV6-6 and TRBJ1-4; D ambiguous. The V end was cut by 2 bases, the J end by 7 bases, with 8 bases between. Germline V lookup: CDR1 MNHNY, CDR2 SVGAGI (reference sequence). There are 13 residues in the CDR3. The CDR3 DNA follows: TGTGCCAGCAGTTACAGCTCCAGTGAAAAACTGTTTTTT. Its protein product is CASSYSSSEKLFF.

V is TRBV11-3 and J is TRBJ2-3, with TRBD2 matching over 12 bases. V shed 5 bases and J 8 bases; nucleotides not matched to a gene: 11. Germline V gives CDR1 SGHNT, CDR2 YENEEA. The CDR3 has 16 residues. The CDR3 is CASSGRTSGVHATQYF. CDR3 nucleotides: TGTGCCAGCAGCGGCCGGACTAGCGGGGTGCATGCTACGCAGTATTTT.

The chain joins TRBV18 to TRBJ2-5; 9 bases line up with TRBD2. The CDR3 extends over 16 amino acids. CDR1 and CDR2 (germline): KGHSH, LQKENI. Germline trimming cut 3 bases from V and 11 bases from J; bases unmatched to any gene: 16. DNA of the CDR3: TGTGCCAGCTCACCCCAGGGAGCGGGAGGAGTGGGTGAGCAGTACTTC. Translated: CASSPQGAGGVGEQYF.

The V call is TRBV2, the J call TRBJ2-7; no clear D. CDR1 SNHLY and CDR2 FYNNEI come from the germline V gene. The CDR3 has 14 residues. The V end lost 8 bases, the J end lost 0 bases, and 14 bases lay between the germline ends. The CDR3 DNA follows: TGTGCCAGCGGTTTGGGGTCAAGCTCCTACGAGCAGTACTTC. This translates into CASGLGSSSYEQYF.

The gene calls are TRBV5-1 and TRBJ2-7, with 10 bases matching TRBD1. The V gene's germline CDR1 is SGHRS and CDR2 YFSETQ. The CDR3 sequence is 17 residues long. With V trimmed by 5 bases and J by 0 bases, 11 bases remained unmatched. The CDR3, as DNA: TGCGCCAGCAGAATAACGACAGGGGGCAAAAGCTCCTACGAGCAGTACTTC. This gives the protein CASRITTGGKSSYEQYF.

This chain uses TRBV18 with TRBJ2-3, with TRBD2 matching 11 bases. Trimming removed 4 bases from V and 1 base from J; junction bases left unmatched: 4. This CDR3 spans 16 amino acids. Germline CDR1 is KGHSH and CDR2 is LQKENI. The DNA of the CDR3 is TGTGCCAGCTCACTTAGCGGGAGGGTTGGCACAGATACGCAGTATTTT. Translation: CASSLSGRVGTDTQYF. Full variable domain (outside the CDR3, taken from reference TRBV18 and TRBJ2-3): NAGVMQNPRHLVRRRGQEARLRCSPMKGHSHVYWYRQLPEEGLKFMVYLQKENIIDESGMPKERFSAEFPKEGPSILRIQQVVRGDSAAYFCASSLSGRVGTDTQYFGPGTRLTVL.

This clone showed up just a few times. The chain is built from TRBV6-6 and TRBJ1-2, with 8 bases that match TRBD1. CDR1 and CDR2 from the germline V gene are MNHNY and SVGAGI (reference sequence). The CDR3 contains 13 residues. The ends lost 6 bases at V and 3 bases at J; junction bases unmatched: 3. The CDR3 region is CASSVDRDYGYTF. The CDR3 region has the DNA TGTGCCAGCAGCGTGGACAGGGACTATGGCTACACCTTC.

This sequence joins TRBV5-1 and TRBJ2-7; 9 bases are a match to TRBD2. From germline, CDR1 is SGHRS and CDR2 YFSETQ. The CDR3 spans 13 residues. J lost 2 bases, V lost 6 bases, and 3 bases had no gene match. DNA for the CDR3: TGCGCCAGCAAGACTAGCGGAACCTACGAGCAGTACTTC. Protein sequence: CASKTSGTYEQYF.

There are a few counts of this clone. The genes are TRBV15 and TRBJ2-2; 10 bases are a match to TRBD1. The CDR3 contains 15 residues. After removal of 6 bases from V and 5 bases from J, the junction contained 6 bases not matched to a gene. CDR1 and CDR2 (germline): LNHNV, YYDKDF (reference sequence). The CDR3 nucleotides are TGTGCCACCAGGCCGACAGGGGGCCGGACCGGGGAGCTGTTTTTT. Protein: CATRPTGGRTGELFF.

The gene calls are TRBV11-2 and TRBJ2-7, with D tentatively TRBD2 (6 bases). Germline loops: CDR1 SGHAT, CDR2 FQNNGV. V lost 1 base, J lost 2 bases, and 12 bases lay in between. This CDR3 region has 15 residues. Here the CDR3 reads CASSLGDLTTYEQYF. The CDR3 coding sequence is TGTGCCAGCAGCTTAGGGGACTTAACAACCTACGAGCAGTACTTC.

This chain connects TRBV19 to TRBJ1-3, with unresolved D. Germline V lookup: CDR1 LNHDA, CDR2 SQIVND (reference sequence). V dropped 3 bases and J dropped 0 bases, with 12 bases sitting between them. The CDR3 is 16 residues long. DNA for the CDR3: TGTGCCAGTAGTATGAGTCGCGGGCTCTCTGGAAACACCATATATTTT. Its translation: CASSMSRGLSGNTIYF. Full variable domain (remainder filled in from reference TRBV19 and TRBJ1-3): DGGITQSPKYLFRKEGQNVTLSCEQNLNHDAMYWYRQDPGQGLRLIYYSQIVNDFQKGDIAEGYSVSREKKESFPLTVTSAQKNPTAFYLCASSMSRGLSGNTIYFGEGSWLTVV.

The chain recombines TRBV9 with TRBJ1-2; D unresolved. V was trimmed by 4 bases and J by 4 bases, leaving 20 bases between them. CDR1 SGDLS and CDR2 YYNGEE come from the germline V gene. CDR3 size: 16 residues. In DNA, the CDR3 is TGTGCCAGCAGCCCATCATCCCAGCGTTTCTTCTATGGCTACACCTTC. This sequence encodes CASSPSSQRFFYGYTF.

The table lists this clone with a count of one. The chain is built from TRBV7-3 and TRBJ2-2, with TRBD2 as a possible D gene (6 bases). This CDR3 has 17 residues. V was cut by 4 bases and J by 1 base, with 16 bases left in between. The germline gives CDR1 SGHTA, CDR2 FQGTGA. The CDR3 region is CASSSSRRAENTGELFF. DNA of the CDR3: TGTGCCAGCAGCTCATCCCGGAGGGCTGAGAACACCGGGGAGCTGTTTTTT.